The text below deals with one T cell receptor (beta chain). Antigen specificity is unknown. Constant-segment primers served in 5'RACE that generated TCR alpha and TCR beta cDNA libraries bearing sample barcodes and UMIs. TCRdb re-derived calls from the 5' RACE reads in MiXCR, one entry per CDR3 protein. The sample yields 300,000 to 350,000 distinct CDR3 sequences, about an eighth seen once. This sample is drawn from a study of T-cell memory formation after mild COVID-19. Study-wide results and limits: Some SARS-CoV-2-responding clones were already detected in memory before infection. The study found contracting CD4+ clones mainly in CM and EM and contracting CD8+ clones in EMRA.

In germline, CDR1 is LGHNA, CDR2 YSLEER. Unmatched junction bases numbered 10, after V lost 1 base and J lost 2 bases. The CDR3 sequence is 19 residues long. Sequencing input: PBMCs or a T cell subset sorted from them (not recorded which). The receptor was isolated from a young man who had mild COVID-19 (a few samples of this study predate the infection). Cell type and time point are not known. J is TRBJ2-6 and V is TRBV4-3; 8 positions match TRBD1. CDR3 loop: CASSQGLTGGNAGANVLTF. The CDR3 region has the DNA TGCGCCAGCAGCCAAGGTCTCACAGGGGGAAATGCTGGGGCCAACGTCCTGACTTTC.